This is a list of T cell receptor beta chains from one sample in a study of spatial heterogeneity in lung cancer. In TCRdb, the 5' RACE reads were re-called with MiXCR into one record per CDR3 protein. Of approximately 93,000 distinct CDR3 sequences in the sample, 15% to 20% are singletons; the top ten hold 21%. The input for sequencing was PBMCs, taken at follow-up. The receptors originated from a male donor with early-stage non-small cell lung cancer. The CDR3 runs from the conserved cysteine through the conserved F or W. Fields, in order: clone size, D gene, V gene, J gene, CDR3 DNA, CDR3 protein. D genes are given only for firm matches. Rows may omit the clone size; those that give it use once, few, many or a size class.

NA	TRBD1	TRBV30	TRBJ1-6	TGTGCCTGGAGGAGAAACAGGGGGCAGGTTTCACCCCTCCACTTT	CAWRRNRGQVSPLHF
few	NA	TRBV2	TRBJ2-3	TGTGCCAGCAGTGACGTCTCTAGCACAGATACGCAGTATTTT	CASSDVSSTDTQYF
NA	NA	TRBV4-1	TRBJ1-4	TGCGCCAGCAGCCAAGTTCGGGGGACTAAAAATGAAAAACTGTTTTTT	CASSQVRGTKNEKLFF
once	NA	TRBV14	TRBJ1-1	TGTGCCAGCAGGTCAGGGCTTCCGAACACTGAAGCTTTCTTT	CASRSGLPNTEAFF
many	NA	TRBV24-1	TRBJ1-4	TGTGCCACCAGTGAGGGGACGAGAGAAAAACTGTTTTTT	CATSEGTREKLFF
NA	TRBD2	TRBV20-1	TRBJ2-5	TGCAGTGCTAGACCAGCGGGAGAATACGCCCAGTACTTC	CSARPAGEYAQYF
NA	NA	TRBV10-3	TRBJ2-3	TGTGCCATCAGTGAGTCAGAGTCTAGCACAGATACGCAGTATTTT	CAISESESSTDTQYF
many	NA	TRBV20-1	TRBJ2-1	TGCAGTGCTCCCTTCGTCGGGGGCAACAATGAGCAGTTCTTC	CSAPFVGGNNEQFF
many	NA	TRBV20-1	TRBJ2-2	TGCAGTGCGGCTGGCGGGAACACCGGGGAGCTGTTTTTT	CSAAGGNTGELFF
NA	TRBD2	TRBV20-1	TRBJ2-5	TGCAGTGCTCTGTCTAGCGGGGGGTGGATCCAGACCCAGTACTTC	CSALSSGGWIQTQYF
few	TRBD2	TRBV4-1	TRBJ2-2	TGCGCCAGCAGTCCCGGGGTAGCGGGGGGGCACGACACCGGGGAGCTGTTTTTT	CASSPGVAGGHDTGELFF
NA	NA	TRBV10-1	TRBJ2-5	TGCGCCAGCAGCTCAACCCTCGACAGCGGAGAGACCCAGTACTTC	CASSSTLDSGETQYF
NA	TRBD1	TRBV5-1	TRBJ1-1	TGCGCCAGCAGCTTGCAGGGGGAGTTGGCTTTCTTT	CASSLQGELAFF
NA	TRBD2	TRBV4-1	TRBJ2-1	TGCGCCAGCAGCCAAGGACTAGCGGGGCTAAATGAGCAGTTCTTC	CASSQGLAGLNEQFF
few	TRBD2	TRBV10-1	TRBJ2-3	TGCGCCAGCAGTGAGTCGCGGGGGTACACAGATACGCAGTATTTT	CASSESRGYTDTQYF
NA	NA	TRBV4-3	TRBJ1-4	TGCGCCAGCAGTCCGGACGGAACTAATGAAAAACTGTTTTTT	CASSPDGTNEKLFF
NA	NA	TRBV27	TRBJ2-2	TGTGCCAGCCGGAACACCGGGGAGCTGTTTTTT	CASRNTGELFF
few	NA	TRBV4-1	TRBJ2-1	TGCGCCAGCAGCCAAGATAGGATTTTGGGTCCACGCGGACTAACCTACAATGAGCAGTTCTTC	CASSQDRILGPRGLTYNEQFF
NA	TRBD2	TRBV11-2	TRBJ2-7	TGTGCCAGCAGGAGCGGGAGCGGTGAGCAGTACTTC	CASRSGSGEQYF
many	NA	TRBV29-1	TRBJ2-3	TGCAGCGGAGCGGGCTCTAGCACAGATACGCAGTATTTT	CSGAGSSTDTQYF
NA	TRBD1	TRBV5-1	TRBJ1-2	TGCGCCAGCAGCAAGGGACAGGGGTATGGCTACACCTTC	CASSKGQGYGYTF
NA	NA	TRBV7-2	TRBJ2-2	TGTGCCAGCAGCTTACTGGAGAACACCGGGGAGCTGTTTTTT	CASSLLENTGELFF
few	TRBD1	TRBV27	TRBJ1-6	TGTGCCAGCAGTTTAGACAGGGTGAATTCACCCCTCCACTTT	CASSLDRVNSPLHF